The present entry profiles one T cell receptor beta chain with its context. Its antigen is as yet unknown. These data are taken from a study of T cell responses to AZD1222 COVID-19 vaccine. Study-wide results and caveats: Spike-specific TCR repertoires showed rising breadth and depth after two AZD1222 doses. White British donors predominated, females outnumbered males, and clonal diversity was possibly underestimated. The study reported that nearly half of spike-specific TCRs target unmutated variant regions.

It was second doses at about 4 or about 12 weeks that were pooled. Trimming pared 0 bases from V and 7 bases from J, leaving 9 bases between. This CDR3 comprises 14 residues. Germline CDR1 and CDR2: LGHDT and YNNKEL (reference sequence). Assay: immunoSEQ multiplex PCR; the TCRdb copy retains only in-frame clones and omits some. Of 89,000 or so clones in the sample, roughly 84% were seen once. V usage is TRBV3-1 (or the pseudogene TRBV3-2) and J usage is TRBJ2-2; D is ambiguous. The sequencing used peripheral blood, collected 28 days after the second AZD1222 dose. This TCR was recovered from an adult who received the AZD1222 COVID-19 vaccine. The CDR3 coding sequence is TGTGCCAGCAGCCAAGAAGGCTCCGGCGGGGAGCTGTTTTTT. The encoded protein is CASSQEGSGGELFF.